Reported below is one TCR beta chain. This record comes from a study of cytomegalovirus exposure and HLA in healthy donors. Whole-study context: From about 179 million T cells, an earlier analysis saw approximately 110 million unique TCR beta sequences.

With V trimmed by 0 bases and J by 2 bases, 2 bases remained unmatched. The CDR3 contains 15 residues. Per the germline V gene, CDR1 is SGHNT and CDR2 is YYREEE (reference sequence). Primers for the PCR totalled 60 Vbeta and 13 Jbeta. Per the authors' pipeline: Approximately 9.9 million of roughly 81 million unique TCR beta chains were shared, per a later count. Some clones are missing from TCRdb's copy, which holds only in-frame ones; the method was immunoSEQ multiplex PCR. The V and J calls and clone size were taken over from that table, and D and trimming were inferred from the DNA. The repertoire holds roughly 120,000 clones, with roughly 63% as singletons.

The chain combines TRBV5-4 with TRBJ1-2; TRBD1 matches 9 bases. The sequenced sample consisted of PBMCs. This receptor was identified in a man younger than 45 in good health and CMV-seropositive. CDR3 sequence reads: CASSLGGTGNYGYTF. For the CDR3, the DNA is TGTGCCAGCAGCTTGGGGGGGACAGGGAACTATGGCTACACCTTC.